This is a list of T cell receptor beta chains from one sample in a study of T-cell memory formation after mild COVID-19. TCRdb re-called the 5' RACE reads through MiXCR, storing one row per CDR3 protein. Here the sample spans about 340,000 distinct CDR3 sequences, approximately 15% being singletons. Sample: PBMCs or a T cell subset sorted from them (not recorded which). These receptors were taken from a man aged 18 to 29 who had mild COVID-19 (a few samples of this study predate the infection). Cell type and time point are not known. Both conserved end residues are part of each CDR3. The D gene is left open where the match is weak. Clone size appears in some rows only: once, few, many, or a class for an expanded clone.

16,few,TRBJ2-7,TRBD2,TRBV7-2,CASSLDGTSGGSKQYF,TGTGCCAGCAGCTTAGACGGGACTAGCGGGGGGTCTAAGCAGTACTTC
13,-,TRBJ2-3,-,TRBV20-1,CSASWGVTHTQYF,TGCAGTGCTAGTTGGGGGGTCACACATACGCAGTATTTT
14,few,TRBJ2-3,-,TRBV7-6,CASSSLERTDTQYF,TGTGCCAGCAGCTCACTAGAGCGCACAGATACGCAGTATTTT
14,-,TRBJ2-1,TRBD1,TRBV13,CASSFNRGRREQFF,TGTGCCAGCAGCTTCAACAGGGGGCGCAGGGAGCAGTTCTTC
14,-,TRBJ2-5,-,TRBV4-2,CASSQERVQETQYF,TGTGCCAGCAGCCAAGAGAGAGTCCAAGAGACCCAGTACTTC
14,many,TRBJ2-1,-,TRBV5-1,CASSSGTTLNEQFF,TGCGCCAGCAGCTCAGGGACAACATTAAATGAGCAGTTCTTC
15,-,TRBJ1-2,TRBD1,TRBV5-5,CASSLQGSRVPGYTF,TGTGCCAGCAGCCTACAGGGGTCCCGCGTTCCTGGCTACACCTTC
15,-,TRBJ2-3,TRBD2,TRBV24-1,CATSGPSGITDTQYF,TGTGCCACCAGTGGCCCCAGCGGGATCACAGATACGCAGTATTTT
15,-,TRBJ2-6,-,TRBV20-1,CSAHRDRSGANVLTF,TGCAGTGCCCACAGGGACCGCTCTGGGGCCAACGTCCTGACTTTC
12,-,TRBJ1-6,-,TRBV30,CAWSVGGSPLHF,TGTGCCTGGAGTGTAGGGGGTTCACCCCTCCACTTT
12,few,TRBJ2-7,TRBD2,TRBV20-1,CSASGGLGEQYF,TGCAGTGCTAGCGGGGGGTTAGGAGAGCAGTACTTC